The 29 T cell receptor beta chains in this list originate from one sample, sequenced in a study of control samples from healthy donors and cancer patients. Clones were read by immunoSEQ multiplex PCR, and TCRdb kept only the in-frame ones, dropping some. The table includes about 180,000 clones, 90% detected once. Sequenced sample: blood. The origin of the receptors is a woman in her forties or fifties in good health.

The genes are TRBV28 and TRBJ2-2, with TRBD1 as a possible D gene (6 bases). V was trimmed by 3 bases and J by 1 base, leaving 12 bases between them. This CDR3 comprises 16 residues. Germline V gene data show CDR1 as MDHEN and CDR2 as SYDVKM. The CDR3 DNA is TGTGCCAGCAGTTTCCCTGGCAGGGGGAACACCGGGGAGCTGTTTTTT. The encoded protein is CASSFPGRGNTGELFF.

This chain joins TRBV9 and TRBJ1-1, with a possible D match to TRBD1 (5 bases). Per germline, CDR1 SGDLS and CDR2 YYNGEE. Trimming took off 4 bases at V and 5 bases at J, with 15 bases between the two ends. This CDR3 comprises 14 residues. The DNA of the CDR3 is TGTGCCAGCAGCTACGACAGCCTTCGGACTGAAGCTTTCTTT. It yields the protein CASSYDSLRTEAFF.

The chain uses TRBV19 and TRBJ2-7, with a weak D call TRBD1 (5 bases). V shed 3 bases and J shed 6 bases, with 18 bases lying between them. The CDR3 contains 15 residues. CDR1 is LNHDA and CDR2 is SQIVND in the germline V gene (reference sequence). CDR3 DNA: TGTGCCAGTAGTATTGGGTCCCGTGGGGCTTTCGAGCAGTACTTC. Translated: CASSIGSRGAFEQYF. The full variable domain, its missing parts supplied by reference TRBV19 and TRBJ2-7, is DGGITQSPKYLFRKEGQNVTLSCEQNLNHDAMYWYRQDPGQGLRLIYYSQIVNDFQKGDIAEGYSVSREKKESFPLTVTSAQKNPTAFYLCASSIGSRGAFEQYFGPGTRLTVT.

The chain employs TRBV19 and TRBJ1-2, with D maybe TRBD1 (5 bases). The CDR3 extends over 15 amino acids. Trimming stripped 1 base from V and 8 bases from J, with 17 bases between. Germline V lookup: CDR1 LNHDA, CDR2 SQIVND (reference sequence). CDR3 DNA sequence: TGTGCCAGTAGTATAGGCACAGGCGCTCAGGGAGGCTACACCTTC. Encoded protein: CASSIGTGAQGGYTF.

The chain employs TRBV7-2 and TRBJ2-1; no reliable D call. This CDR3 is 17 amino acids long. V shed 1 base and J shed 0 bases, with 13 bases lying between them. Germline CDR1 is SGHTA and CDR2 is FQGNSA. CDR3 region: CASSLVRSASSYNEQFF. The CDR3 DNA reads TGTGCCAGCAGCTTAGTTCGGAGCGCTAGCTCCTACAATGAGCAGTTCTTC.

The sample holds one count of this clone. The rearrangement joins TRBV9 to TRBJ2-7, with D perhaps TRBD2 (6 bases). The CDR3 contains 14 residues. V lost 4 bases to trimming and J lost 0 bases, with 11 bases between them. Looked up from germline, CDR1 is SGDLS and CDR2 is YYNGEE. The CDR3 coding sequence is TGTGCCAGCAGCAGCCGGGACTCCTCCTACGAGCAGTACTTC. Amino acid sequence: CASSSRDSSYEQYF. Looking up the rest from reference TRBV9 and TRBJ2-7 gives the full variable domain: DSGVTQTPKHLITATGQRVTLRCSPRSGDLSVYWYQQSLDQGLQFLIQYYNGEERAKGNILERFSAQQFPDLHSELNLSSLELGDSALYFCASSSRDSSYEQYFGPGTRLTVT.

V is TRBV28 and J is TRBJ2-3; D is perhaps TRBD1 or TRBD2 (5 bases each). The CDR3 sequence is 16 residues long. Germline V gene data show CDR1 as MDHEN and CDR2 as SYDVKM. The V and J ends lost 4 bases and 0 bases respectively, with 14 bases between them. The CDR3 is CASSSSGRLSTDTQYF. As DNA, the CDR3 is TGTGCCAGCAGTTCCTCGGGACGGTTAAGCACAGATACGCAGTATTTT.

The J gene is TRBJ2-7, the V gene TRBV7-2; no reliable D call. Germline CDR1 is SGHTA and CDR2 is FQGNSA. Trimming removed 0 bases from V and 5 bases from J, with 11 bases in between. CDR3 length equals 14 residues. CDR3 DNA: TGTGCCAGCAGCTTAGCCCAGCATGGGAACGAGCAGTACTTC. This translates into CASSLAQHGNEQYF.

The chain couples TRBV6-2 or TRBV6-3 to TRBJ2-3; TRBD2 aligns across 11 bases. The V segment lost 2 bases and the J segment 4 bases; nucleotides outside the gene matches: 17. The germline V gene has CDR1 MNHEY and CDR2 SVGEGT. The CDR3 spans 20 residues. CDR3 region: CASSYRMGGALAGVADTQYF. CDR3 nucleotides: TGTGCCAGCAGTTACCGAATGGGGGGCGCACTAGCGGGAGTAGCAGATACGCAGTATTTT.

The CDR3 DNA is TGTGCCAGCAAGGGGACAGGGGAACAGCCCCAGCATTTT. This gives the protein CASKGTGEQPQHF. V gene TRBV2 combines with J gene TRBJ1-5; 10 bases line up with TRBD1. After removal of 7 bases from V and 7 bases from J, the junction contained 4 bases not matched to a gene. The CDR3 is 13 amino acids. Germline assignment: CDR1 SNHLY and CDR2 FYNNEI.

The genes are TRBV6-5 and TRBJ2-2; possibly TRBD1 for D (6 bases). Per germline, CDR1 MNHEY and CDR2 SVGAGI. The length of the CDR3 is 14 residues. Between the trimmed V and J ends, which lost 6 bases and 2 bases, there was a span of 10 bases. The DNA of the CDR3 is TGTGCCAGCAGAGGACAGCTCAACACCGGGGAGCTGTTTTTT. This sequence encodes CASRGQLNTGELFF.

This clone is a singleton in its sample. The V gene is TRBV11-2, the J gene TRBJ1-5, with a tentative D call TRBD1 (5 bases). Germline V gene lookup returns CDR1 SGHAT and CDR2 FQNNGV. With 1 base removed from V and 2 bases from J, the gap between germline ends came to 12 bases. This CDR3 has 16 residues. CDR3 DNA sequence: TGTGCCAGCAGCTTAGGGGTTCAGGGACGCAATCAGCCCCAGCATTTT. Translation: CASSLGVQGRNQPQHF.

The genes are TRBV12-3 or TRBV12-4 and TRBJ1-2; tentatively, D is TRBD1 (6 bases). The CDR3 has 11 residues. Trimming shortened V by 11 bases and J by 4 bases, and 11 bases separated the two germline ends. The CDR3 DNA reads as TGTGCCTCAGGGGTTCTCTATGGCTACACCTTC. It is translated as CASGVLYGYTF.

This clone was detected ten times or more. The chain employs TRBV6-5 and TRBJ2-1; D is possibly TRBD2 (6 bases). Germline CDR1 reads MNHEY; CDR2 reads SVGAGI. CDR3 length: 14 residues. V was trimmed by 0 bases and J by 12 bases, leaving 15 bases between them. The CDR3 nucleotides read TGTGCCAGCAGTTACTCCCCCCCAGCGGAGGGGCAGTTCTTC. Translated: CASSYSPPAEGQFF.

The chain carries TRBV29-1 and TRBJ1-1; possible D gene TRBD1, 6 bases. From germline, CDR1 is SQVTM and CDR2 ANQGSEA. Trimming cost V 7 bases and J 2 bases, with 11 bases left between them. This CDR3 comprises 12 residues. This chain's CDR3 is CSGGTINTEAFF. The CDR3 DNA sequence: TGCAGCGGTGGGACAATTAACACTGAAGCTTTCTTT. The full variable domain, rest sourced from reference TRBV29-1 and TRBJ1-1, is SAVISQKPSRDICQRGTSLTIQCQVDSQVTMMFWYRQQPGQSLTLIATANQGSEATYESGFVIDKFPISRPNLTFSTLTVSNMSPEDSSIYLCSGGTINTEAFFGQGTRLTVV.

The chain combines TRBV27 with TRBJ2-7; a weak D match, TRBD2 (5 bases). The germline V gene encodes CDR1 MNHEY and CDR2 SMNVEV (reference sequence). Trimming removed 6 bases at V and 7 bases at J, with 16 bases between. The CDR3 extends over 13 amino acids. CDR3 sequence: CASRGSTPGEQYF. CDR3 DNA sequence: TGTGCCAGCAGAGGGTCGACGCCGGGGGAGCAGTACTTC.

The chain's CDR3 is CASSRRHGQREVQEQYF. Here the CDR3 DNA reads TGTGCCAGCAGTCGGCGGCATGGGCAGCGGGAGGTTCAAGAGCAGTACTTC. V usage is TRBV28 and J usage is TRBJ2-7; TRBD2 agrees at 9 bases. J was trimmed by 7 bases and V by 5 bases; bases with no gene match: 18. Germline assignment: CDR1 MDHEN and CDR2 SYDVKM. The length of the CDR3 is 17 residues.

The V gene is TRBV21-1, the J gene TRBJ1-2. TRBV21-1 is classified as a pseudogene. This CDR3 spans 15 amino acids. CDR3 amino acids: CASSSNPQARTGYTF. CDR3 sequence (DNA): TGTGCCAGCAGCTCAAACCCCCAGGCACGGACTGGCTACACCTTC.

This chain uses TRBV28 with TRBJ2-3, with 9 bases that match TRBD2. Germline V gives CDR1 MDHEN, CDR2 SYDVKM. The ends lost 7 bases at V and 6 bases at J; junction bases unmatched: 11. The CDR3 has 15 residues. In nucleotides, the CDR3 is TGTGCCAGCACCGGGACTAGCCGATATTCGGATACGCAGTATTTT. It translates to CASTGTSRYSDTQYF. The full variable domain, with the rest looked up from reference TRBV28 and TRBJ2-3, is DVKVTQSSRYLVKRTGEKVFLECVQDMDHENMFWYRQDPGLGLRLIYFSYDVKMKEKGDIPEGYSVSREKKERFSLILESASTNQTSMYLCASTGTSRYSDTQYFGPGTRLTVL.

In DNA, the CDR3 is TGCGCCAGCAGCCAAGATAGCTTCGGGGGACGAGCTTTCTTT. It codes for CASSQDSFGGRAFF. The genes are TRBV4-3 and TRBJ1-1, with D perhaps TRBD1 (5 bases). This CDR3 has 14 residues. From germline, CDR1 is LGHNA and CDR2 YSLEER. V dropped 0 bases and J dropped 10 bases, with 15 bases sitting between them.

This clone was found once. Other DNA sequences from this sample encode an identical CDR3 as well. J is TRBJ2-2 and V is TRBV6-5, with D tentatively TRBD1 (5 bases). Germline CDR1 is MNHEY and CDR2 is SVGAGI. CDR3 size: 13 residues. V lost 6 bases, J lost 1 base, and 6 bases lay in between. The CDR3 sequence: CASRTGNTGELFF. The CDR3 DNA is TGTGCCAGCAGAACAGGGAACACCGGGGAGCTGTTTTTT.

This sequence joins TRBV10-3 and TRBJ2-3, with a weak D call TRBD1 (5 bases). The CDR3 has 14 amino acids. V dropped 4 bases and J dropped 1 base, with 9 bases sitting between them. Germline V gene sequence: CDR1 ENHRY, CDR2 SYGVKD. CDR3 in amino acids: CAISGEGGTDTQYF. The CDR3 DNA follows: TGTGCCATCAGTGGCGAAGGGGGCACAGATACGCAGTATTTT.

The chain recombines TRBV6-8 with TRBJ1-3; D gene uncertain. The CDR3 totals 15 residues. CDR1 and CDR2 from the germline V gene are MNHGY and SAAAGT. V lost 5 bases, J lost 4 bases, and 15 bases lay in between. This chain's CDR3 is CASSPQPAAGNTIYF. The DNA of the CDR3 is TGTGCCAGCAGTCCACAGCCAGCGGCCGGAAACACCATATATTTT.

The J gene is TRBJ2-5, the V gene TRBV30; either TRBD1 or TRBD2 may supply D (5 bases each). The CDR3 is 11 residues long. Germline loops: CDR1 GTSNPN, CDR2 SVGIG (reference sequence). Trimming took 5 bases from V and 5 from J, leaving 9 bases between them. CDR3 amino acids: CAWDGAETQYF. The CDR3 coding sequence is TGTGCCTGGGACGGGGCGGAGACCCAGTACTTC.

The DNA of the CDR3 is TGTGCCAGCAGCCCGCCGGGACTAGCGGGGGGGCTGTTCTTC. Translating it yields CASSPPGLAGGLFF. This sequence joins TRBV7-2 and TRBJ2-1, with TRBD2 matching over 16 bases. From germline, CDR1 is SGHTA and CDR2 FQGNSA. V dropped 5 bases and J dropped 15; count of bases not matched to a gene: 7. The CDR3 spans 14 residues. The full variable domain, in which reference TRBV7-2 and TRBJ2-1 provide the parts outside the CDR3, is GAGVSQSPSNKVTEKGKDVELRCDPISGHTALYWYRQSLGQGLEFLIYFQGNSAPDKSGLPSDRFSAERTGGSVSTLTIQRTQQEDSAVYLCASSPPGLAGGLFFGPGTRLTVL.

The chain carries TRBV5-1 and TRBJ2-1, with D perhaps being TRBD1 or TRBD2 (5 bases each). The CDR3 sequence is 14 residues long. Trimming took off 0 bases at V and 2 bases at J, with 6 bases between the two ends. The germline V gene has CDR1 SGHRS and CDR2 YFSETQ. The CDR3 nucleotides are TGCGCCAGCAGCTTGGGGGACCCCTACAATGAGCAGTTCTTC. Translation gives CASSLGDPYNEQFF.

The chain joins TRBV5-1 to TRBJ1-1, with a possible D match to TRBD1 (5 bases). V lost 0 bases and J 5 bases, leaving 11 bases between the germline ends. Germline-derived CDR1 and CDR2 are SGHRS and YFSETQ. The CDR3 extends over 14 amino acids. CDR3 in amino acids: CASSLDQGYTEAFF. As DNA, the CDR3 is TGCGCCAGCAGCTTGGACCAGGGCTATACTGAAGCTTTCTTT. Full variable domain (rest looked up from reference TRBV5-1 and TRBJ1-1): KAGVTQTPRYLIKTRGQQVTLSCSPISGHRSVSWYQQTPGQGLQFLFEYFSETQRNKGNFPGRFSGRQFSNSRSEMNVSTLELGDSALYLCASSLDQGYTEAFFGQGTRLTVV.

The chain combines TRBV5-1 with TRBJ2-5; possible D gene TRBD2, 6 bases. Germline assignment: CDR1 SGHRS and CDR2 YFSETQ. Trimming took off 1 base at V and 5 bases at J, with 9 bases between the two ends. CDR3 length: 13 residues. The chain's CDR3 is CASSLQRGETQYF. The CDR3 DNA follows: TGCGCCAGCAGCTTGCAACGGGGGGAGACCCAGTACTTC.

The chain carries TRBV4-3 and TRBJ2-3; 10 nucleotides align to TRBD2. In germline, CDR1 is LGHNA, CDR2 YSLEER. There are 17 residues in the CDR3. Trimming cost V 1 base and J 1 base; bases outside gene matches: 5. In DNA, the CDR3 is TGCGCCAGCAGCCAAGGAGCCGGGACTAGCGGCACAGATACGCAGTATTTT. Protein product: CASSQGAGTSGTDTQYF.